The rows below give T cell receptor beta chains drawn from one sample of a study of cytomegalovirus exposure and HLA in healthy donors. Clones were read by immunoSEQ multiplex PCR, and TCRdb kept only the in-frame ones, dropping some. The sample lists 130,000 or so clones, approximately 84% occurring once. Sequencing input: PBMCs. The receptors derive from a woman in her thirties or forties in good health and CMV-seronegative. Both conserved end residues are part of each CDR3. The D gene is left open where the match is weak. Expanded clones get a size class; other rows say once, few or many, or leave the size out.

cdr3_nt	cdr3_aa	j_call	v_call	d_call	clone_size
TGTGCCAGCAGCAAGCGGAACAGGGGGGATAATGAAAAACTGTTTTTT	CASSKRNRGDNEKLFF	TRBJ1-4	TRBV27	TRBD1	once
TGTGCCAGCAGCCACATCGTCGGACAGGGGGACGACAATGAGCAGTTCTTC	CASSHIVGQGDDNEQFF	TRBJ2-1	TRBV4-2	TRBD1	few
TGTGCCAGCAGCTGGACAGGGGGCGGAAAGACCCAGTACTTC	CASSWTGGGKTQYF	TRBJ2-5	TRBV28	TRBD1	NA
TGCGCCAGCAGCCAAGTTTCATTACAGGAGAATGAGCAGTTCTTC	CASSQVSLQENEQFF	TRBJ2-1	TRBV4-3	NA	NA
TGCGCCAGCAGCCAAGACGGCCTAAACGAGCGCTACAATGAGCAGTTCTTC	CASSQDGLNERYNEQFF	TRBJ2-1	TRBV4-3	NA	NA
TGTGCCAGCAGCCCATGGACAGGGGCGGACTATGGCTACACCTTC	CASSPWTGADYGYTF	TRBJ1-2	TRBV7-2	TRBD1	NA
TGTGCCAGCAGTTCTTTGGCCGGGACAGGATACGAGCAGTACTTC	CASSSLAGTGYEQYF	TRBJ2-7	TRBV28	TRBD1	NA
TGTGCCAGCAGTGACTCTAGCGGGAACACCGGGGAGCTGTTTTTT	CASSDSSGNTGELFF	TRBJ2-2	TRBV6-4	NA	few
TGTGCCAGCAGCTTTCTAGCGGGGAACAATGAGCAGTTCTTC	CASSFLAGNNEQFF	TRBJ2-1	TRBV7-9	TRBD2	NA
TGTGCCAGCAGTTTGACAGGGTGGAACAATGAGCAGTTCTTC	CASSLTGWNNEQFF	TRBJ2-1	TRBV6-1	TRBD1	NA
TGTGCCAGCTCACCAGACTGGGGCTCGACCGGGGAGCTGTTTTTT	CASSPDWGSTGELFF	TRBJ2-2	TRBV18	NA	NA
TGTGCCAGCAGCTTAGGGTCCAGGGACTACGAGCAGTACTTC	CASSLGSRDYEQYF	TRBJ2-7	TRBV11-2	NA	NA
TGTGCCAGCAGCTTAGGGGGGACAGGGAGGGACTATGGCTACACCTTC	CASSLGGTGRDYGYTF	TRBJ1-2	TRBV7-2	TRBD1	once
TGTGCCAGCAGTCCGACAGGGGACTATGGCTACACCTTC	CASSPTGDYGYTF	TRBJ1-2	TRBV6-5	TRBD1	NA
TGTGCCAGCTGCCGGGGACAGGGGTGGACTGCAGCTAACGATGAGCAGTTCTTC	CASCRGQGWTAANDEQFF	TRBJ2-1	TRBV28	TRBD1	NA
TGTGCCAGCAGCCCCAGTGGGGTAGCGGGAGTAATCTCCTACGAGCAGTACTTC	CASSPSGVAGVISYEQYF	TRBJ2-7	TRBV7-3	TRBD2	NA
TGTGCCAGCACCCTCGACAGTATCTACGACGAGCAGTACTTC	CASTLDSIYDEQYF	TRBJ2-7	TRBV28	NA	NA
TGTGCCAGCAGTTTCCAGGGACAGACGGGAGAGACCCAGTACTTC	CASSFQGQTGETQYF	TRBJ2-5	TRBV7-3	TRBD1	NA
TGTGCCAGCAGCTTAGGACAGCATCAGCCCCAGCATTTT	CASSLGQHQPQHF	TRBJ1-5	TRBV7-9	NA	NA
TGTGCCAGCAGCCCGCGGGGCCCATACGAGCAGTACTTC	CASSPRGPYEQYF	TRBJ2-7	TRBV7-9	NA	NA
TGTGCCAGCTCAAGGGGACAGGCGTACGAGCAGTACTTC	CASSRGQAYEQYF	TRBJ2-7	TRBV18	TRBD1	NA
TGTGCCAGCAGTGGGCGACTAGCGGGAGTGTGGAATGAGCAGTTCTTC	CASSGRLAGVWNEQFF	TRBJ2-1	TRBV2	TRBD2	NA
TGTGCCAGCAGTATCGCAGGGTCTAACTATGGCTACACCTTC	CASSIAGSNYGYTF	TRBJ1-2	TRBV28	NA	NA
TGCGCCAGCAGGAGGAGCGGGACGAACCAAGAGACCCAGTACTTC	CASRRSGTNQETQYF	TRBJ2-5	TRBV5-1	TRBD2	NA
TGTGCCAGCAGCTTATCGACAGGAAGTTGGAACACTGAAGCTTTCTTT	CASSLSTGSWNTEAFF	TRBJ1-1	TRBV5-4	NA	NA
TGCAGCAAAACAGGGATAACCACAGATACGCAGTATTTT	CSKTGITTDTQYF	TRBJ2-3	TRBV29-1	NA	NA
TGTGCCAGCAGCCACGGGACTAGCCGCAATGAGCAGTTCTTC	CASSHGTSRNEQFF	TRBJ2-1	TRBV5-5	TRBD2	once
TGTGCCAGCAGTTTATCCACTAATCAGCCCCAGCATTTT	CASSLSTNQPQHF	TRBJ1-5	TRBV28	NA	NA
TGTGCCAGCAGCCGTGACAGTTCCTACAATGAGCAGTTCTTC	CASSRDSSYNEQFF	TRBJ2-1	TRBV5-4	NA	NA
TGTGCCAGCAGCGTAGGACAGGGGTCAGGGACAACTCTCTACAATGAGCAGTTCTTC	CASSVGQGSGTTLYNEQFF	TRBJ2-1	TRBV9	TRBD1	NA
TGTGCCAGCAGCCAAGACGTCAGCGGGGCCTACGAGCAGTACTTC	CASSQDVSGAYEQYF	TRBJ2-7	TRBV4-2	TRBD2	NA
TGTGCCAGCAGTTCCCCGCCGGGACAGGGAAATGAAAAACTGTTTTTT	CASSSPPGQGNEKLFF	TRBJ1-4	TRBV28	TRBD1	NA
TGTGCCAGCTCACCACTACTAAAACGGGGATATGGCTACACCTTC	CASSPLLKRGYGYTF	TRBJ1-2	TRBV18	NA	NA
TGTGCCAGCAGCTTAAGTCCCAACAGGGATCAGCCCCAGCATTTT	CASSLSPNRDQPQHF	TRBJ1-5	TRBV7-2	NA	NA
TGCGCCAGCAGCTCCCAGGGTATTGGAGGGATGAACACTGAAGCTTTCTTT	CASSSQGIGGMNTEAFF	TRBJ1-1	TRBV4-3	NA	NA
TGTGCCAGTAGAACGCCCGGGACAGGAGGATCCGGCTACACCTTC	CASRTPGTGGSGYTF	TRBJ1-2	TRBV28	TRBD1	NA
TGTGCCAGCAGCCCCCGGGGGGATGGGCAAGAGACCCAGTACTTC	CASSPRGDGQETQYF	TRBJ2-5	TRBV11-3	TRBD2	NA
TGTGCCAGCTCCCTGAGGGACACTGAAGCTTTCTTT	CASSLRDTEAFF	TRBJ1-1	TRBV18	NA	NA
TGTGCCAGCAGTTTGGACAGGGCGGCTGGCTACACCTTC	CASSLDRAAGYTF	TRBJ1-2	TRBV28	TRBD1	NA
TGTGCCAGCTCACCACAGTCGCGCTCCTACGAGCAGTACTTC	CASSPQSRSYEQYF	TRBJ2-7	TRBV18	NA	NA
TGTGCCAGCAGTTTACACCAGGGGTACTATGGCTACACCTTC	CASSLHQGYYGYTF	TRBJ1-2	TRBV27	NA	once
TGTGCCAGCAGTTTGAGACAGGGTTTTGGCTACACCTTC	CASSLRQGFGYTF	TRBJ1-2	TRBV11-2	TRBD1	NA
TGTGCCAGCTCCCTCGGACTAGACACCTACAATGAGCAGTTCTTC	CASSLGLDTYNEQFF	TRBJ2-1	TRBV18	TRBD2	NA
TGTGCCACCAGCATGGACAGCCTGGGTATCAATGAGCAGTTCTTC	CATSMDSLGINEQFF	TRBJ2-1	TRBV15	NA	NA
TGTGCCAGCAGGGATCCTAGCGGGAGTATCACCTTCTACGAGCAGTACTTC	CASRDPSGSITFYEQYF	TRBJ2-7	TRBV2	TRBD2	NA
TGTGCCAGCAGTTCCCCCCACACGGGACTAGGGGTATGGGGTGAGCAGTTCTTC	CASSSPHTGLGVWGEQFF	TRBJ2-1	TRBV28	TRBD2	NA
TGTGCCAGCAGTGCGAGTGCCCCAGGGGGCGATCAGCCCCAGCATTTT	CASSASAPGGDQPQHF	TRBJ1-5	TRBV2	TRBD1	NA
TGTGCCAGCAGCTCCGGGACTAGCGGGGGTTGGAGCTCCTACAATGAGCAGTTCTTC	CASSSGTSGGWSSYNEQFF	TRBJ2-1	TRBV11-2	TRBD2	few
TGTGCCAGCAGCGTAGAAGGGACAGGGCTTCGGGGCTACACCTTC	CASSVEGTGLRGYTF	TRBJ1-2	TRBV9	TRBD1	NA
TGTGCCAGCAGCTTCAAGACAGGGACCACTGAAGCTTTCTTT	CASSFKTGTTEAFF	TRBJ1-1	TRBV7-3	TRBD1	NA
TGTTCCAGCAGCTTATGGGTTAGCGGGCCTCCTTACAATGAGCAGTTCTTC	CSSSLWVSGPPYNEQFF	TRBJ2-1	TRBV7-9	TRBD2	NA
TGTGCCAGTAGTATGGCGGGAGGCCCCCAAGAGACCCAGTACTTC	CASSMAGGPQETQYF	TRBJ2-5	TRBV19	TRBD2	NA
TGTGCCAGCAGCGTAACCCCTGACAGGGCCGACACTGAAGCTTTCTTT	CASSVTPDRADTEAFF	TRBJ1-1	TRBV9	TRBD1	NA
TGTGCCAGTAGTAGATACCCGAGCTCCTACGAGCAGTACTTC	CASSRYPSSYEQYF	TRBJ2-7	TRBV19	NA	few
TGCGCCAGCAGCCACCGCCCGGGTACGCAGTATTTT	CASSHRPGTQYF	TRBJ2-3	TRBV4-1	NA	NA